The rows below give T cell receptor beta chains drawn from one sample of a study of blood T cell repertoires in COVID-19. Only in-frame clones appear in the TCRdb table, and some are missing; sequencing was by immunoSEQ multiplex PCR. The sample holds hundreds of thousands of clones, roughly nine tenths seen once. Sequencing was done on a sample of PBMCs or T cells enriched from blood (not recorded which). The source is a woman in her 30s who had recovered from COVID-19. Each CDR3 is given with its conserved first and last residue. Size values are once, few and many counts, or a class for expanded clones, and some rows have none.

V: TRBV10-1; length: 16; size: .; J: TRBJ2-1; CDR3: CASTCRLAGGNNEQFF
V: TRBV9; length: 15; size: .; J: TRBJ1-2; CDR3: CASSDRGQGAYGYTF
V: TRBV6-1; length: 13; size: .; J: TRBJ2-7; CDR3: CASSDRGTGEQYF
V: TRBV2; length: 14; size: .; J: TRBJ2-7; CDR3: CARQKSGGADEQYF
V: TRBV11-2; length: 15; size: .; J: TRBJ2-7; CDR3: CASSSRLAGVYEQYF
V: TRBV7-2; length: 19; size: once; J: TRBJ1-2; CDR3: CASSFEGTGAFRRDYGYTF
V: TRBV24-1; length: 13; size: .; J: TRBJ2-4; CDR3: CATSDPYSNIQYF
V: TRBV29-1; length: 14; size: .; J: TRBJ2-3; CDR3: CSVGQGESTDTQYF
V: TRBV19; length: 13; size: few; J: TRBJ2-7; CDR3: CASSPGTTYEQYF
V: TRBV11-2; length: 15; size: .; J: TRBJ1-2; CDR3: CASSLDRQAVRGYTF
V: TRBV24-1; length: 18; size: .; J: TRBJ2-1; CDR3: CATSDSGLADSSENEQFF
V: TRBV20-1; length: 12; size: .; J: TRBJ1-2; CDR3: CSASRGLYGYTF
V: TRBV4-2; length: 15; size: .; J: TRBJ1-5; CDR3: CASSQDLDRNQPQHF
V: TRBV20-1; length: 14; size: .; J: TRBJ2-1; CDR3: CSASGRTGYNEQFF
V: TRBV13; length: 14; size: .; J: TRBJ2-5; CDR3: CASSLSGVKETQYF
V: TRBV29-1; length: 14; size: once; J: TRBJ2-3; CDR3: CSVAGTGGIDTQYF
V: TRBV21-1; length: 20; size: once; J: TRBJ2-2; CDR3: CASSKALLAAGTGDTGELFF
V: TRBV19; length: 15; size: .; J: TRBJ1-3; CDR3: CASSTQGMEGNTIYF
V: TRBV5-6; length: 12; size: .; J: TRBJ1-5; CDR3: CASSFAGQPQHF
V: TRBV3-1/TRBV3-2; length: 14; size: .; J: TRBJ1-1; CDR3: CASSATGVNTEAFF
V: TRBV2; length: 13; size: .; J: TRBJ1-2; CDR3: CASSDQINYGYTF
V: TRBV7-7; length: 15; size: .; J: TRBJ2-7; CDR3: CASSLGPAGDYEQYF
V: TRBV4-1; length: 14; size: .; J: TRBJ1-5; CDR3: CASSQAISNQPQHF
V: TRBV19; length: 15; size: .; J: TRBJ2-4; CDR3: CASSIRTGGLYIQYF
V: TRBV2; length: 13; size: .; J: TRBJ1-1; CDR3: CASRPQGITEAFF
V: TRBV30; length: 12; size: .; J: TRBJ2-6; CDR3: CAWSSGANVLTF
V: TRBV5-6; length: 15; size: .; J: TRBJ2-2; CDR3: CASSFRPTGTGELFF
V: TRBV28; length: 14; size: .; J: TRBJ2-7; CDR3: CASIRVGGNYEQYF
V: TRBV7-9; length: 16; size: .; J: TRBJ2-1; CDR3: CASSLGIAGVWNEQFF